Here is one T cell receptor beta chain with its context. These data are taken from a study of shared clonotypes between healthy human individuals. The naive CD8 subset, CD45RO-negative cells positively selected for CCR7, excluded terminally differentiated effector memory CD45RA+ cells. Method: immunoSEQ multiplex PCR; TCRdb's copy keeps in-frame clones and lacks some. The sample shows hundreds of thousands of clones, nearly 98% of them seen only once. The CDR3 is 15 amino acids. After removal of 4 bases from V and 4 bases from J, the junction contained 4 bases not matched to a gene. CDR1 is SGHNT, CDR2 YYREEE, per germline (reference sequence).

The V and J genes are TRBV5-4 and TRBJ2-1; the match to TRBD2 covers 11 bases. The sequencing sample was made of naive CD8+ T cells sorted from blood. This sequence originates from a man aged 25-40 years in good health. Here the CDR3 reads CASSGIAGGYNEQFF. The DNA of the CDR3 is TGTGCCAGCAGCGGGATAGCGGGAGGGTACAATGAGCAGTTCTTC.